Following are 9 T cell receptor beta chains from one sample sequenced in a study of shared clonotypes between healthy human individuals. This table comes from immunoSEQ multiplex PCR, and its TCRdb copy is limited to in-frame clones, with some not included. The sample has about 2.4 million clones, over 85% seen once. Source material: naive CD4+ T cells from PBMCs. The subset: CD45RA+ positively selected. The receptors originated from a man between 18 and 29 years old in good health. Some clones in this sample may be carry-over from other donors' samples.

The rearrangement uses TRBV28 and TRBJ2-3; D not resolved. The V and J ends lost 5 bases and 1 base respectively, with 19 bases between them. CDR3 length equals 17 residues. CDR1 and CDR2 (germline): MDHEN, SYDVKM. The CDR3, as DNA: TGTGCCAGCAGTCCGAGGCTCGACTCCTCGGGCACAGATACGCAGTATTTT. Its protein product is CASSPRLDSSGTDTQYF.

The chain joins TRBV9 to TRBJ2-2; perhaps TRBD1 as D (5 bases). The CDR3 has 14 residues. With 0 bases removed from V and 7 bases from J, the gap between germline ends came to 10 bases. The germline gives CDR1 SGDLS, CDR2 YYNGEE. CDR3 loop: CASSVGQGSGELFF. The CDR3 region has the DNA TGTGCCAGCAGCGTAGGTCAGGGTAGCGGGGAGCTGTTTTTT.

The chain combines TRBV18 with TRBJ2-5; 11 nucleotides agree with TRBD2. The CDR3 has 16 amino acids. Trimming removed 3 bases from V and 4 bases from J; junction bases left unmatched: 7. Germline CDR1 reads KGHSH; CDR2 reads LQKENI. Here the CDR3 DNA reads TGTGCCAGCTCACCTACTAGCGGGAGTTTCCGAGAGACCCAGTACTTC. As protein: CASSPTSGSFRETQYF.

V usage is TRBV10-1 and J usage is TRBJ2-6, with 12 bases matching TRBD2. This CDR3 region has 19 residues. The trim removed 3 bases at V and 2 bases at J, leaving 8 bases unmatched. Germline V gene lookup returns CDR1 WNHNN and CDR2 SYGVQD (reference sequence). The CDR3 DNA is TGCGCCAGCAGTGACCCCCGACTAGCGGGAGTCCCTGGGGCCAACGTCCTGACTTTC. Encoded protein: CASSDPRLAGVPGANVLTF.

V is TRBV28 and J is TRBJ1-1; D is ambiguous. Looked up from germline, CDR1 is MDHEN and CDR2 is SYDVKM. CDR3 size: 12 residues. Between the trimmed V and J ends, which lost 2 bases and 3 bases, there was a span of 4 bases. The CDR3 bases are TGTGCCAGCAGTTTAATTTACACTGAAGCTTTCTTT. Its protein product is CASSLIYTEAFF.

The rearrangement joins TRBV7-3 to TRBJ2-1, with D perhaps matching TRBD1 (5 bases). V was cut by 3 bases and J by 0 bases, with 15 bases left in between. Germline V gives CDR1 SGHTA, CDR2 FQGTGA. The CDR3 sequence is 17 residues long. In DNA, the CDR3 is TGTGCCAGCAGCTTGGGCCGCGTCAGGGCCTCCTACAATGAGCAGTTCTTC. It specifies CASSLGRVRASYNEQFF.

The chain uses TRBV10-3 and TRBJ1-2; D is ambiguous. The ends were cut back, 0 bases at V and 0 bases at J, with 8 bases in the middle. CDR1 and CDR2 from the germline V gene are ENHRY and SYGVKD. The CDR3 loop spans 15 amino acids. The CDR3 spells CAISESGRSNYGYTF. In DNA form, the CDR3 reads TGTGCCATCAGTGAGTCTGGCAGATCTAACTATGGCTACACCTTC.

V gene TRBV19 combines with J gene TRBJ2-3; TRBD2 aligns across 13 bases. Germline trimming cut 10 bases from V and 7 bases from J; bases unmatched to any gene: 11. CDR1 is LNHDA and CDR2 is SQIVND in the germline V gene (reference sequence). The CDR3 is 15 residues long. For the CDR3, the DNA is TGTGCCACCAGAAGCGGGACTAGCGGGACGCATACGCAGTATTTT. This gives the protein CATRSGTSGTHTQYF.

The chain recombines TRBV14 with TRBJ2-7; D unresolved. CDR1 and CDR2 from the germline V gene are SGHDN and FVKESK. The CDR3 is 15 amino acids. Between the trimmed V and J ends, which lost 1 base and 3 bases, there was a span of 13 bases. Here the CDR3 DNA reads TGTGCCAGCAGCCAAGTTATCCAGACCTACTACGAGCAGTACTTC. It translates to CASSQVIQTYYEQYF.